Shown below are 29 T cell receptor beta chains from a single sample sequenced in a study of blood T cell repertoires in COVID-19. Measured with immunoSEQ multiplex PCR; TCRdb has only the in-frame clones, and not every one. Here the sample spans approximately 160,000 clones, about 84% being singletons. The sequenced material came from PBMCs or T cells enriched from blood (not recorded which). The source of these receptors is a man in his forties who had recovered from COVID-19.

The chain combines TRBV7-6 with TRBJ1-1; D not certain. V gave up 5 bases and J gave up 3 bases, with 16 bases separating them. The CDR3 has 15 residues. CDR1 and CDR2 (germline): SGHVS, FNYEAQ. The CDR3 here is CASSPYIGSDTEAFF. CDR3 DNA sequence: TGTGCCAGCAGCCCCTACATAGGGAGTGACACTGAAGCTTTCTTT.

The chain recombines TRBV2 with TRBJ1-3; 8 positions agree with TRBD1. J was trimmed by 4 bases and V by 6 bases; bases with no gene match: 8. CDR1 is SNHLY and CDR2 is FYNNEI in the germline V gene. This CDR3 spans 15 amino acids. This CDR3 reads CASSEDRVRGNTIYF. The CDR3 nucleotides are TGTGCCAGCAGCGAGGACAGGGTTAGGGGAAACACCATATATTTT.

V gene TRBV10-3 combines with J gene TRBJ1-1, with D perhaps matching TRBD1 (6 bases). V dropped 4 bases and J dropped 4 bases, with 10 bases sitting between them. Germline CDR1 reads ENHRY; CDR2 reads SYGVKD. The CDR3 spans 13 residues. CDR3 sequence: CAISAAGATEAFF. For the CDR3, the DNA is TGTGCCATCAGTGCCGCAGGGGCCACTGAAGCTTTCTTT.

Remarks on this clone: A read error may produce the germline difference seen at one junction end. V gene TRBV30 combines with J gene TRBJ1-3, with D hard to call. Germline loops: CDR1 GTSNPN, CDR2 SVGIG (reference sequence). This CDR3 contains 13 residues. CDR3: CARRTTSGNTIYF. CDR3 nucleotides: TGTGCCCGGAGGACTACCTCTGGAAACACCATATATTTT.

The chain is built from TRBV6-2 or TRBV6-3 and TRBJ1-2, with no clear D. Germline V lookup: CDR1 MNHEY, CDR2 SVGEGT. The CDR3 length is 13 residues. V was cut by 2 bases and J by 3 bases, with 7 bases left in between. CDR3 loop: CASSYQSDYGYTF. CDR3 sequence (DNA): TGTGCCAGCAGTTACCAGTCCGACTATGGCTACACCTTC.

J is TRBJ2-7 and V is TRBV13; D may be TRBD1 (5 bases). The CDR3 extends over 14 amino acids. Trimming took 0 bases from V and 4 from J, leaving 10 bases between them. The germline gives CDR1 PRHDT, CDR2 FYEKMQ (reference sequence). CDR3 protein: CASSLGGRVYEQYF. The CDR3 DNA is TGTGCCAGCAGCTTAGGCGGCAGGGTTTACGAGCAGTACTTC.

The chain combines TRBV12-5 with TRBJ1-5; D possibly corresponds to TRBD1 (5 bases). The germline V gene has CDR1 LGHNT and CDR2 FRNRAP. Between the trimmed V and J ends, which lost 5 bases and 7 bases, there was a span of 15 bases. This CDR3 comprises 14 residues. The DNA of the CDR3 is TGTGCTAGTGGTCTGGGACTTCCTAGCCAGCCCCAGCATTTT. Amino acid sequence: CASGLGLPSQPQHF.

The chain uses TRBV9 and TRBJ2-3; 13 positions agree with TRBD2. V lost 2 bases to trimming and J lost 1 base; unmatched junction nucleotides: 1. This CDR3 has 16 residues. Germline CDR1 reads SGDLS; CDR2 reads YYNGEE. The CDR3 sequence is CASSVGLAGGTDTQYF. CDR3 in DNA: TGTGCCAGCAGCGTTGGACTAGCGGGGGGCACAGATACGCAGTATTTT. The full variable domain, completed using reference TRBV9 and TRBJ2-3, is DSGVTQTPKHLITATGQRVTLRCSPRSGDLSVYWYQQSLDQGLQFLIQYYNGEERAKGNILERFSAQQFPDLHSELNLSSLELGDSALYFCASSVGLAGGTDTQYFGPGTRLTVL.

The rearrangement uses TRBV5-6 and TRBJ1-2; tentatively, D is TRBD1 (5 bases). There are 15 residues in the CDR3. Germline lookup yields CDR1 SGHDT and CDR2 YYEEEE. V was shortened by 4 bases and J by 5 bases, with 18 bases between the two germline ends. CDR3 coding DNA: TGTGCCAGCAGCCCCCCCGCGGAGGGGTCGTATGGCTACACCTTC. Translating gives CASSPPAEGSYGYTF.

V and J are TRBV5-1 and TRBJ2-4; TRBD1 matches 8 bases. CDR3 length equals 14 residues. Germline V gene data show CDR1 as SGHRS and CDR2 as YFSETQ. The ends lost 1 base at V and 15 bases at J; junction bases unmatched: 12. In DNA, the CDR3 is TGCGCCAGCAGCTTGAGCATAGGGACAGGACTTCGGTACTTC. Translation: CASSLSIGTGLRYF. Together with reference TRBV5-1 and TRBJ2-4, the CDR3 gives the full variable domain: KAGVTQTPRYLIKTRGQQVTLSCSPISGHRSVSWYQQTPGQGLQFLFEYFSETQRNKGNFPGRFSGRQFSNSRSEMNVSTLELGDSALYLCASSLSIGTGLRYFGAGTRLSVL.

The chain employs TRBV24-1 and TRBJ1-5; D is uncertain. The CDR3 sequence is 13 residues long. V gave up 7 bases and J gave up 2 bases, with 8 bases separating them. Per germline, CDR1 KGHDR and CDR2 SFDVKD. This CDR3 reads CATSRTGNQPQHF. The CDR3 nucleotides are TGTGCCACCAGCCGTACGGGCAATCAGCCCCAGCATTTT.

In this sample, this clone turned up a few times. The chain uses TRBV27 and TRBJ2-1; D ambiguous. CDR1 is MNHEY and CDR2 is SMNVEV in the germline V gene (reference sequence). Trimming left V 5 bases short and J 0 bases short, with 8 bases between. The CDR3 is 14 amino acids. The CDR3 sequence is CASSTWSSYNEQFF. DNA for the CDR3: TGTGCCAGCAGTACGTGGAGCTCCTACAATGAGCAGTTCTTC.

V usage is TRBV9 and J usage is TRBJ2-5, with a weak D call TRBD2 (5 bases). V shed 6 bases and J shed 5 bases, with 17 bases lying between them. Germline V gene data show CDR1 as SGDLS and CDR2 as YYNGEE. CDR3 length equals 14 residues. The CDR3 loop reads CASTKGGQGETQYF. CDR3 nucleotides: TGTGCCAGCACCAAGGGCGGGCAAGGGGAGACCCAGTACTTC.

V and J are TRBV5-1 and TRBJ1-2; D is unclear. Trimming took off 5 bases at V and 8 bases at J, with 16 bases between the two ends. CDR1 is SGHRS, CDR2 YFSETQ, per germline. CDR3 length equals 13 residues. The CDR3 DNA reads as TGCGCCAGCAGTAGGAACGGGGAGGTCGGCTACACCTTC. Translated, it gives CASSRNGEVGYTF.

J is TRBJ2-7 and V is TRBV18; 11 bases agree with TRBD1. V gave up 0 bases and J gave up 7 bases; unmatched junction bases: 5. This CDR3 is 15 amino acids long. Germline CDR1 is KGHSH and CDR2 is LQKENI. CDR3 bases: TGTGCCAGCTCACCACCTGGGACAGGGGGTTATGAGCAGTACTTC. Translating gives CASSPPGTGGYEQYF.

This clone was seen a handful of times. V usage is TRBV10-1 and J usage is TRBJ1-5; no definite D call. Trimming stripped 4 bases from V and 4 bases from J, with 8 bases between. Germline-derived CDR1 and CDR2 are WNHNN and SYGVQD (reference sequence). The CDR3 covers 13 residues. DNA of the CDR3: TGCGCCAGCAGTGGGACGGGGAATCAGCCCCAGCATTTT. Amino acids: CASSGTGNQPQHF.

The CDR3 loop reads CASSRQGAQGTGELFF. The DNA for the CDR3 is TGCGCCAGCAGCCGACAGGGGGCGCAGGGCACCGGGGAGCTGTTTTTT. The chain recombines TRBV5-1 with TRBJ2-2; 10 nucleotides line up with TRBD1. The CDR3 runs 16 residues. V trimming: 4 bases; J trimming: 4 bases; junction bases outside the gene matches: 7. Per germline, CDR1 SGHRS and CDR2 YFSETQ.

This chain joins TRBV9 and TRBJ2-1; TRBD1 matches 7 bases. Germline trimming cut 2 bases from V and 2 bases from J; bases unmatched to any gene: 1. In germline, CDR1 is SGDLS, CDR2 YYNGEE. The CDR3 is 14 amino acids. CDR3 coding DNA: TGTGCCAGCAGCGTCGGGACAGCCTACAATGAGCAGTTCTTC. This gives the protein CASSVGTAYNEQFF.

V and J are TRBV7-8 and TRBJ1-2; D remains ambiguous. Trimming removed 5 bases from V and 2 bases from J, with 9 bases in between. CDR3 size: 13 residues. Germline V gene lookup returns CDR1 SGHVS and CDR2 FQNEAQ. The CDR3 DNA reads TGTGCCAGCAGCCTGACACCGAACTATGGCTACACCTTC. It is translated as CASSLTPNYGYTF.

The count of this clone is one. This sequence joins TRBV19 and TRBJ1-2; tentatively, D is TRBD1 (5 bases). V lost 4 bases, J lost 3 bases, and 9 bases lay in between. Germline V gene sequence: CDR1 LNHDA, CDR2 SQIVND (reference sequence). The CDR3 has 13 residues. CDR3 nucleotide sequence: TGTGCCAGTAGTAAGGGACTAGACTATGGCTACACCTTC. Encoded protein: CASSKGLDYGYTF.

V and J are TRBV2 and TRBJ1-5; TRBD1 might be the D (6 bases). The germline V and J ends were trimmed by 3 bases and 6 bases, with 15 bases remaining between them. This CDR3 has 15 residues. Germline V CDR1 and CDR2: SNHLY, FYNNEI. DNA of the CDR3: TGTGCCAGCAGTGAGCGGGGGGGCGCGAGTCAGCCCCAGCATTTT. Translation: CASSERGGASQPQHF.

This chain uses TRBV7-2 with TRBJ2-3; 8 bases are a match to TRBD1. This CDR3 is 14 amino acids long. Trimming at V came to 5 bases and at J to 6 bases, leaving 7 bases not matched to a gene. Looked up from germline, CDR1 is SGHTA and CDR2 is FQGNSA. The CDR3 here is CASSLDRVPDTQYF. The CDR3 bases are TGTGCCAGCAGCCTGGACAGGGTCCCGGATACGCAGTATTTT.

The genes are TRBV5-1 and TRBJ1-1; no firm D call. From germline, CDR1 is SGHRS and CDR2 YFSETQ. The CDR3 is 14 residues long. V shed 4 bases and J shed 6 bases, with 16 bases lying between them. The CDR3 sequence is CASSPTVDSAEAFF. For the CDR3, the DNA is TGCGCCAGCAGCCCCACGGTCGATAGCGCTGAAGCTTTCTTT. Together with reference TRBV5-1 and TRBJ1-1, the CDR3 gives the full variable domain: KAGVTQTPRYLIKTRGQQVTLSCSPISGHRSVSWYQQTPGQGLQFLFEYFSETQRNKGNFPGRFSGRQFSNSRSEMNVSTLELGDSALYLCASSPTVDSAEAFFGQGTRLTVV.

Written as DNA, the CDR3 is TGTGCCAGCAGCTTATTCAACGGGGGGGCCTATAAGGACACCGGGGAGCTGTTTTTT. This gives the protein CASSLFNGGAYKDTGELFF. The chain is built from TRBV7-2 and TRBJ2-2; 8 positions agree with TRBD2. CDR3 length: 19 residues. V lost 2 bases to trimming and J lost 3 bases; unmatched junction nucleotides: 14. Per the germline V gene, CDR1 is SGHTA and CDR2 is FQGNSA.

This clone came up once. The J gene is TRBJ1-5, the V gene TRBV5-1; 8 bases map to TRBD1. The V gene end was trimmed by 0 bases and the J gene end by 6 bases; junction bases not matched to a gene: 5. Per germline, CDR1 SGHRS and CDR2 YFSETQ. The CDR3 has 15 residues. CDR3 DNA: TGCGCCAGCAGCTTGGGTTCAGGGGGCATTCAGCCCCAGCATTTT. The encoded protein is CASSLGSGGIQPQHF.

Remarks on this clone: Different DNA sequences within this sample yield the same CDR3. The chain links TRBV12-3 or TRBV12-4 to TRBJ1-1; weak D call: TRBD1 (6 bases). Trimming pared 5 bases from V and 1 base from J, leaving 8 bases between. The CDR3 has 13 amino acids. The CDR3 spells CASSRTANTEAFF. The CDR3 nucleotides are TGTGCCAGCAGTCGGACAGCGAACACTGAAGCTTTCTTT.

The chain combines TRBV6-4 with TRBJ1-1; D remains unclear. Germline CDR1 reads MRHNA; CDR2 reads SNTAGT. The CDR3 runs 13 residues. V shed 2 bases and J shed 4 bases, with 8 bases lying between them. CDR3 sequence: CASSDGGPTEAFF. In DNA form, the CDR3 reads TGTGCCAGCAGTGACGGAGGCCCCACTGAAGCTTTCTTT.

CDR3 DNA: TGTGCCAGCAGCTTAGAAGCGCGGGGGCACGAGCAGTACGTC. This encodes CASSLEARGHEQYV. This sequence joins TRBV13 and TRBJ2-7, with D possibly TRBD2 on 7 matching bases. This CDR3 comprises 14 residues. Germline CDR1 PRHDT, CDR2 FYEKMQ (reference sequence). Trimming removed 1 base at V and 5 bases at J, with 12 bases between.

The CDR3: CASSVTDFNEQFF. The CDR3 nucleotides read TGTGCCAGCAGCGTGACAGATTTCAATGAGCAGTTCTTC. The V call is TRBV7-3, the J call TRBJ2-1, with D possibly matching TRBD1 (5 bases). Per germline, CDR1 SGHTA and CDR2 FQGTGA. The ends were cut back, 5 bases at V and 6 bases at J, with 11 bases in the middle. This CDR3 has 13 residues.